The TCR beta chain under discussion was sequenced for a study of T-cell reconstitution after alpha-beta-depleted transplantation in children. Germline V gene sequence: CDR1 DFQATT, CDR2 SNEGSKA (reference sequence). The ends were cut back, 3 bases at V and 0 bases at J, with 12 bases in the middle. This CDR3 has 14 residues. Details on this clonotype: A much larger clone lies one base from this, so it may be a read error.

Preparation of the TCRbeta library involved a method that used unique molecular identifiers. One entry per CDR3 protein, called by TCRdb with MiXCR from the PCR reads. The sample contains some 590,000 distinct CDR3 sequences, 10% of which appear only once. The V and J genes are TRBV20-1 and TRBJ2-7; D unresolved. Here the sequenced sample was PBMCs from the stem cell graft donor, taken from the stem cell graft. This TCR came from a human donor who donated a stem cell graft to a child with acute myeloid leukemia. The CDR3 region has the DNA TGCAGTGCTAGGGTATCGGCGGTCTCCTACGAGCAGTACTTC. This codes for CSARVSAVSYEQYF.